In its sample, the clone carrying this T cell receptor (beta chain) ranks as medium-sized. Its specificity is unknown. The sample is drawn from a study of vaccination and CD4 T cells after COVID-19. Study-wide background: There were six male and four female convalescents, and two of them were Hispanic. Spike peptides, overlapping and drawn from SARS-CoV-2, HCoV-NL63, HCoV-OC43 and HCoV-229E, were used to stimulate cells.

The study sequenced cultured CD4+ T cell DNA using the Oncomine TCR Beta short-read assay. DNA came from CD4+ T cells after culture. TCRdb fed the PCR reads into MiXCR, producing one record per CDR3 protein. The sample holds around 30,000 distinct CDR3 sequences, about 35% seen once. The germline V and J ends were trimmed by 6 bases and 1 base, with 6 bases remaining between them. The CDR3 is 12 amino acids. Germline-derived CDR1 and CDR2 are SGHVS and FNYEAQ. This sample's time point: late sampling 161 to 241 days after vaccination in three convalescent patients. Treatment given: roughly 10-day PBMC culture with coronavirus spike peptide pools or control peptides (ViraFEST assay).

Sequenced here: CD4+ T cells from blood, cultured in vitro, sampled about 7 months after SARS-CoV-2 vaccination. The receptor comes from a human donor who had recovered from COVID-19. The chain links TRBV7-6 to TRBJ1-1, with D uncertain. The CDR3 spells CASRNGNTEAFF. DNA for the CDR3: TGTGCCAGCAGAAATGGGAACACTGAAGCTTTCTTT.